Following are 30 T cell receptor beta chains from one sample sequenced in a study of Tregs in tolerant kidney transplant recipients. Using immunoSEQ multiplex PCR, the repertoire was profiled, and TCRdb retains in-frame clones only, with some absent. The sample shows about 66,000 clones, around 90% of them seen only once. The input for sequencing was CD8+ T cells from blood, taken before the transplant. These receptors were obtained from a human donor who received a combined kidney and bone marrow transplant.

This rearrangement joins TRBV30 to TRBJ2-7, with a tentative D call TRBD1 (6 bases). Germline loops: CDR1 GTSNPN, CDR2 SVGIG (reference sequence). The CDR3 is 14 amino acids. The V and J ends lost 5 bases and 2 bases respectively, with 16 bases between them. CDR3 in amino acids: CAWQPGQPAYEQYF. The CDR3 DNA is TGTGCCTGGCAACCAGGACAGCCAGCCTACGAGCAGTACTTC.

The chain combines TRBV7-6 with TRBJ2-3; 9 nucleotides align to TRBD2. J was trimmed by 5 bases and V by 3 bases; bases with no gene match: 6. CDR1 and CDR2 (germline): SGHVS, FNYEAQ. There are 15 residues in the CDR3. DNA of the CDR3: TGTGCCAGCAGCTTCGGCGGGGGGGCGGTAGATACGCAGTATTTT. Encoded protein: CASSFGGGAVDTQYF.

About this clone: One junction end disagrees with the germline gene, perhaps due to a read error. V gene TRBV4-3 combines with J gene TRBJ1-2, with no clear D. Germline assignment: CDR1 LGHNA and CDR2 YSLEER. The CDR3 loop spans 16 amino acids. The chain's CDR3 is CASSPAPLRGGYGHTF. The CDR3 region has the DNA TGCGCCAGCAGCCCAGCGCCCCTAAGAGGAGGCTATGGCCACACCTTC.

The table lists this clone with a count of one. The rearrangement joins TRBV5-6 to TRBJ2-1, with TRBD2 matching over 11 bases. The CDR3 has 17 amino acids. V lost 0 bases and J lost 6; bases outside the gene matches: 8. Germline V gene sequence: CDR1 SGHDT, CDR2 YYEEEE. DNA of the CDR3: TGTGCCAGCAGCTTGGGTCTCCTAGCGGGGGGATTCAATGAGCAGTTCTTC. Its translation: CASSLGLLAGGFNEQFF.

CDR3 DNA sequence: TGTGCCAGCAGCCCCCGGACTAGCGGCGTCTCCGGGGAGCTGTTTTTT. Its translation: CASSPRTSGVSGELFF. The V gene is TRBV9, the J gene TRBJ2-2; 10 nucleotides line up with TRBD2. V lost 4 bases to trimming and J lost 6 bases; unmatched junction nucleotides: 9. Germline values: CDR1 SGDLS, CDR2 YYNGEE. CDR3 size: 16 residues.

This chain connects TRBV19 to TRBJ2-2; tentatively, D is TRBD2 (5 bases). The CDR3 has 11 amino acids. Trimming took 7 bases from V and 10 from J, leaving 10 bases between them. Germline assignment: CDR1 LNHDA and CDR2 SQIVND (reference sequence). In nucleotides, the CDR3 is TGTGCCAGTAATACCGGGAAGGAGCTGTTTTTT. It yields the protein CASNTGKELFF.

This clone occurred once. This chain connects TRBV19 to TRBJ2-5, with TRBD1 matching 8 bases. In germline, CDR1 is LNHDA, CDR2 SQIVND (reference sequence). V lost 4 bases to trimming and J lost 4 bases; unmatched junction nucleotides: 8. CDR3 length: 15 residues. CDR3 DNA sequence: TGTGCCAGTAGTACCCGACAGGGGCGCGGAGAGACCCAGTACTTC. Encoded protein: CASSTRQGRGETQYF.

The chain is built from TRBV29-1 and TRBJ2-7; D remains unclear. CDR1 is SQVTM, CDR2 ANQGSEA, per germline. V shed 5 bases and J shed 3 bases, with 11 bases lying between them. The CDR3 extends over 12 amino acids. CDR3 in amino acids: CSVIEDNYEQYF. The CDR3 region has the DNA TGCAGCGTTATCGAAGACAACTACGAGCAGTACTTC.

The chain carries TRBV15 and TRBJ2-1; the match to TRBD1 covers 8 bases. The CDR3 is 16 residues long. Looked up from germline, CDR1 is LNHNV and CDR2 is YYDKDF (reference sequence). With 3 bases clipped from V and 4 bases from J, the junction kept 8 bases outside the gene matches. In DNA form, the CDR3 reads TGTGCCACCAGCAGTTACCGGGACAGGCCTTACAATGAGCAGTTCTTC. Translated, it gives CATSSYRDRPYNEQFF.

The genes are TRBV6-1 and TRBJ2-5; the match to TRBD2 covers 7 bases. The CDR3 runs to 14 residues. Trimming took 7 bases from V and 4 from J; bases not matched to a gene: 9. CDR1 and CDR2 from the germline V gene are MNHNS and SASEGT. CDR3 in amino acids: CASTTGRRGETQYF. CDR3 sequence (DNA): TGTGCCAGCACCACCGGGAGGCGAGGAGAGACCCAGTACTTC.

V usage is TRBV28 and J usage is TRBJ1-4, with 8 bases matching TRBD1. Germline V gives CDR1 MDHEN, CDR2 SYDVKM. Trimming took 2 bases from V and 8 from J; bases not matched to a gene: 4. The CDR3 extends over 14 amino acids. The CDR3 is CASSLAGTGEKLFF. CDR3 nucleotide sequence: TGTGCCAGCAGTTTAGCCGGGACAGGAGAAAAACTGTTTTTT.

The chain carries TRBV27 and TRBJ1-2; TRBD1 matches at 8 bases. CDR3 length: 14 residues. The germline V gene has CDR1 MNHEY and CDR2 SMNVEV (reference sequence). With 2 bases clipped from V and 6 bases from J, the junction kept 5 bases outside the gene matches. The DNA for the CDR3 is TGTGCCAGCAGTTTAGCAGGGGGCGCAAATGGCTACACCTTC. Its protein is CASSLAGGANGYTF.

The chain joins TRBV7-9 to TRBJ2-7; perhaps TRBD1 as D (6 bases). In germline, CDR1 is SEHNR, CDR2 FQNEAQ (reference sequence). The CDR3 sequence is 13 residues long. V lost 1 base to trimming and J lost 5 bases, with 9 bases between them. The CDR3 loop reads CASSLGYRDEQYF. DNA for the CDR3: TGTGCCAGCAGCTTAGGATACAGGGACGAGCAGTACTTC.

This sequence joins TRBV7-8 and TRBJ1-4; a possible D gene is TRBD1 (5 bases). The V gene's germline CDR1 is SGHVS and CDR2 FQNEAQ. V lost 5 bases and J 6 bases, leaving 19 bases between the germline ends. The CDR3 is 16 amino acids. The CDR3 DNA reads as TGTGCCAGCAGCCATATATGGGCTGGGGGGGATGAAAAACTGTTTTTT. This translates into CASSHIWAGGDEKLFF.

The gene calls are TRBV4-2 and TRBJ2-7; 11 bases agree with TRBD2. The V gene end was trimmed by 3 bases and the J gene end by 4 bases; junction bases not matched to a gene: 2. Germline CDR1 and CDR2: LGHNA and YNFKEQ. This CDR3 contains 14 residues. CDR3 residues: CASSQGTSGYEQYF. In DNA, the CDR3 is TGTGCCAGCAGCCAGGGGACTAGCGGTTACGAGCAGTACTTC.

V is TRBV18 and J is TRBJ2-1; 7 bases are shared with TRBD2. Germline V lookup: CDR1 KGHSH, CDR2 LQKENI. Trimming at V came to 1 base and at J to 1 base, leaving 7 bases not matched to a gene. The CDR3 runs 17 residues. CDR3 nucleotide sequence: TGTGCCAGCTCACCACAGCCAGCGGGAAGTTCCTACAATGAGCAGTTCTTC. Protein product: CASSPQPAGSSYNEQFF.

The chain links TRBV28 to TRBJ2-7; 13 nucleotides agree with TRBD2. This CDR3 contains 15 residues. Germline CDR1 MDHEN, CDR2 SYDVKM. With V trimmed by 8 bases and J by 0 bases, 4 bases remained unmatched. CDR3 sequence (DNA): TGTGCCAGCCGACTAGCGGGGGGTAACTCCTACGAGCAGTACTTC. Translated, it gives CASRLAGGNSYEQYF.

This chain joins TRBV11-2 and TRBJ2-7; possibly TRBD2 for D (5 bases). The CDR3 extends over 14 amino acids. V was trimmed by 2 bases and J by 1 base, leaving 9 bases between them. The germline V gene has CDR1 SGHAT and CDR2 FQNNGV. The CDR3 loop reads CASSLSGRSYEQYF. The CDR3 coding sequence is TGTGCCAGCAGCTTAAGCGGTCGATCCTACGAGCAGTACTTC.

CDR3: CASSVYSNEQFF. For the CDR3, the DNA is TGTGCCAGCAGCGTATACAGTAATGAGCAGTTCTTC. V usage is TRBV9 and J usage is TRBJ2-1; D is unresolved. The CDR3 runs to 12 residues. Trimming left V 1 base short and J 7 bases short, with 6 bases between. CDR1 and CDR2 from the germline V gene are SGDLS and YYNGEE. The full variable domain, in which reference TRBV9 and TRBJ2-1 provide the parts outside the CDR3, is DSGVTQTPKHLITATGQRVTLRCSPRSGDLSVYWYQQSLDQGLQFLIQYYNGEERAKGNILERFSAQQFPDLHSELNLSSLELGDSALYFCASSVYSNEQFFGPGTRLTVL.

This clone was counted once. The junction departs from the called germline gene at one end, perhaps through a read error. The same CDR3 is also encoded by other DNA sequences in this sample. The chain joins TRBV28 to TRBJ1-6; D unclear. This CDR3 has 14 residues. Germline-derived CDR1 and CDR2 are MDHEN and SYDVKM. CDR3 sequence: CASSPSSYNSPLHF. In DNA form, the CDR3 reads TGTGCCAGCAGTCCCTCCTCCTATAATTCCCCCCTCCACTTT.

The chain combines TRBV27 with TRBJ2-7, with D maybe TRBD2 (5 bases). The CDR3 totals 12 residues. The germline CDR1 and CDR2 sequences are MNHEY and SMNVEV (reference sequence). Trimming left V 3 bases short and J 5 bases short, with 8 bases between. CDR3: CASSFPGNEQYF. The CDR3 bases are TGTGCCAGCAGTTTCCCCGGGAACGAGCAGTACTTC.

This clone was found once. This chain links TRBV5-8 with TRBJ1-5; D unclear. V was clipped by 0 bases and J by 0 bases, with 10 bases between them. Germline values: CDR1 SGHTS, CDR2 YDEGEE. The CDR3 has 16 amino acids. The CDR3 spells CASSLDSIYSNQPQHF. CDR3 DNA sequence: TGTGCCAGCAGCTTGGACAGTATATATAGCAATCAGCCCCAGCATTTT.

J is TRBJ2-3 and V is TRBV9, with 8 positions matching TRBD2. CDR3 size: 15 residues. CDR1 and CDR2 from the germline V gene are SGDLS and YYNGEE. V lost 9 bases, J lost 2 bases, and 11 bases stayed unmatched. This CDR3 is CATCRGGSITDTQYF. As DNA, the CDR3 is TGTGCCACCTGTCGCGGGGGGTCAATCACAGATACGCAGTATTTT.

This rearrangement joins TRBV19 to TRBJ2-2; D is perhaps TRBD2 (6 bases). Per germline, CDR1 LNHDA and CDR2 SQIVND (reference sequence). With 4 bases removed from V and 5 bases from J, the gap between germline ends came to 14 bases. The CDR3 runs 15 residues. CDR3 DNA sequence: TGTGCCAGTAGTACCGGGACTCGTGGGACCGGGGAGCTGTTTTTT. Its translation is CASSTGTRGTGELFF.

This clone was picked up one time. The chain couples TRBV4-1 to TRBJ2-7, with 9 positions matching TRBD1. The germline V gene has CDR1 MGHRA and CDR2 YSYEKL. V lost 4 bases to trimming and J lost 5 bases; unmatched junction nucleotides: 6. The CDR3 is 14 residues long. The CDR3 sequence: CASSPPGQGNEQYF. DNA for the CDR3: TGCGCCAGCAGCCCCCCGGGACAGGGTAACGAGCAGTACTTC.

The chain employs TRBV27 and TRBJ2-1; D unresolved. The germline CDR1 and CDR2 sequences are MNHEY and SMNVEV (reference sequence). This CDR3 is 13 amino acids long. Trimming left V 6 bases short and J 4 bases short, with 10 bases between. The CDR3 DNA reads TGTGCCAGCAGCTCGAATAGTTACAATGAGCAGTTCTTC. It codes for CASSSNSYNEQFF.

The V and J genes are TRBV27 and TRBJ1-2; 9 bases line up with TRBD1. Germline V gene sequence: CDR1 MNHEY, CDR2 SMNVEV (reference sequence). The ends lost 5 bases at V and 4 bases at J; junction bases unmatched: 11. The CDR3 totals 16 residues. The CDR3 DNA sequence: TGTGCCAGCAGTCCAAATACAGGGGGCTGGGGCTATGGCTACACCTTC. Its protein is CASSPNTGGWGYGYTF.

This chain joins TRBV27 and TRBJ2-1, with 8 bases that match TRBD2. CDR1 and CDR2 from the germline V gene are MNHEY and SMNVEV (reference sequence). The J segment lost 4 bases and the V segment lost 3 bases, leaving 5 bases of the junction unmatched. The CDR3 spans 15 residues. CDR3 bases: TGTGCCAGCAGTTTTACCGGGGGGGCTTACAATGAGCAGTTCTTC. It codes for CASSFTGGAYNEQFF.

This rearrangement joins TRBV4-3 to TRBJ1-3; 8 nucleotides line up with TRBD1. J lost 4 bases, V lost 0 bases, and 5 bases had no gene match. The CDR3 extends over 16 amino acids. Germline V gives CDR1 LGHNA, CDR2 YSLEER. The CDR3 coding sequence is TGCGCCAGCAGCCAAGATCCCAGGACAGGGGGAAACACCATATATTTT. The encoded protein is CASSQDPRTGGNTIYF.

V and J are TRBV7-3 and TRBJ2-7; D perhaps matches TRBD2 (6 bases). This CDR3 contains 17 residues. From germline, CDR1 is SGHTA and CDR2 FQGTGA. V lost 6 bases and J 3 bases, leaving 24 bases between the germline ends. CDR3 coding DNA: TGTGCCAGCAGTTTTACGAGGGTAGCGGCCTTGCACTACGAGCAGTACTTC. Protein sequence: CASSFTRVAALHYEQYF.